This T cell receptor beta chain comes out of a study of cytomegalovirus exposure and HLA in healthy donors (dated by TCRdb to about 2017). Turning to the overall study: An earlier analysis of around 600 of the donors reported roughly 300 Gb of sequence data and some 100 million unique TCR beta sequences from about 179 million T cells. Approximately 300 gigabases of sequencing data and around 85 million unique TCR sequences made up an early release that covered approximately 620 HLA-typed donors. Of the 398 genotyped donors, around 81% fell in the genetic ancestry cluster associated with self-reported Caucasian donors. The study aimed to test whether cataloging public T cell receptors could reveal signatures of past pathogen exposure. Using immunosequencing, the study profiled T cell repertoires from about 650 subjects and related those repertoires to cytomegalovirus serostatus. In addition to the first cohort of 500 to 850 subjects, a separate validation cohort of 120 different subjects was used. To predict cytomegalovirus infection status, the study combined high-throughput TCR immunosequencing, statistical association of individual TCRs with disease status, and machine learning. To study patterns of TCR occurrence, a later analysis re-analyzed previously published TCR beta repertoires from around 670 donors and added high-resolution HLA genotyping. The later analysis used no new phenotypic data to find candidate immune exposures, relying instead on TCR beta sequences and their occurrence across donors. An earlier analysis of 587 of the donors used high-throughput TCR beta sequencing to judge whether each TCR beta V gene segment behaved as functional or pseudogenic. Donor age, sex, ethnicity and CMV serostatus were compiled alongside the repertoire data. Genome-wide SNP genotypes for about 65% of the roughly 670 donors were used in a later genetic analysis, which treated that subset as a discovery cohort. All discovery cohort repertoires had been generated on a single sequencing platform. Both class I and class II loci were covered by HLA typing, at four-digit resolution. The number of typed donors differed by locus: about 620-630 for A, B, C, DRB1 and DQB1; approximately 520 for DQA1; approximately 600 for DPA1; and some 430 for DPB1. Five DR-DQ haplotypes were handled as single units for association and clustering because linkage in the cohort was strong. Across 398 genotyped donors of the cohort, an average of about 240,000 unique TCR beta nucleotide sequences per donor were sequenced, and 15% to 20% of those sequences were non-productive.

Remarks on this clone: Which antigen it targets is not known. No much larger clone exists at a distance of one base, and base qualities are not known.

Libraries were built with the immunoSEQ multiplex PCR assay. The multiplex PCR relied on a mix of 60 forward primers for TCR Vbeta segments and 13 reverse primers for TCR Jbeta segments. The CDR3 region of rearranged TCR beta genes was amplified from genomic DNA with a multiplex PCR assay. Amplified TCR beta libraries were sequenced as 87-base-pair reads on the Illumina HiSeq System. The authors' pipeline ran thus. A later analysis counted tens of millions of unique TCR beta chains across the 550 to 750 repertoires, and 9.5 million to 11 million of these chains were shared by at least two donors. Raw reads were error-corrected and collapsed into unique sequences with a nearest-neighbor algorithm that merged closely related sequences to remove PCR and sequencing errors. V, D and J gene segments were assigned by aligning CDR3 sequences to IMGT reference sequences. For a sequence to be retained, a match of at least six nucleotides to both a V gene segment and a J gene segment was required. A rearrangement counted as productive if the CDR3 had no stop codons and remained in frame with V and J, and every other rearrangement counted as non-productive. CDR3 was defined according to IMGT convention as the region running from the second conserved V-encoded cysteine to the conserved J-encoded phenylalanine. The earlier analysis of roughly 590 of the donors excluded sequences that lacked an unambiguous match to a single V gene segment. In an earlier analysis of several hundred of the donors, a V segment was called functional when productive rearrangements were above 56.7%, and segregating when the standard deviation between donors exceeded 5%. A statistical classification framework was developed to diagnose cytomegalovirus status using the catalog of TCR beta chain sequences. A later analysis assigned V and J genes by comparing TCR nucleotide sequences with IMGT/GENE-DB human TR gene sequences. Using the TCRdist pipeline, a later analysis assigned CDR3 sequences along with most-parsimonious VDJ recombination scenarios. In a later analysis, every TCR beta chain was defined by the combination of its CDR3 amino acid sequence and its V-gene family, and reads without a unique V-gene family were dropped. As a way to deal with suspected cross-contamination and a sequencing artifact, a later analysis dropped under 600 nucleotide sequences that were highly shared and had low generation probability. A later analysis calculated a clonal expansion index for each public chain from normalized within-repertoire ranks of inferred template counts. In a later analysis, generation probabilities were computed with a VDJ recombination model fitted to out-of-frame rearrangements, and the resulting probabilities were checked against IGoR. A later analysis scored TCR-TCR, TCR-HLA and TCR-CMV co-occurrence with hypergeometric tests, applying a repertoire-size bias correction to TCR pairs. To estimate false discovery rates, a later analysis permuted the HLA or CMV assignments 20 times. In a later analysis, co-occurring TCRs were grouped using DBSCAN, with TCRdist sequence similarity added in when clustering inside HLA-allele-positive subsets. Repertoires with fewer than 30,000 or more than 120,000 public chains were left out of co-occurrence clustering, as were several repertoires with anomalous nucleotide sharing. TCRdb carries this immuneACCESS record with in-frame sequences only. Its versions omit some clonotypes, under half of them owing to an unresolved V gene in the studies checked, with the rest unexplained. The DNA gave D and trimming, while V, J and clone size come from that table. For this sample there are around 120,000 clones; 70% to 85% appear just once. The top ten clones comprise roughly 4% of the sample.

The research as a whole found: In vitro tests confirmed that a few of the cytomegalovirus-associated TCR beta chains recognize cytomegalovirus antigens. In a later genetic analysis, a missense DCLRE1C variant was associated with V-gene and J-gene trimming of TCR beta chains, and the association was replicated in an independent cohort. Presence/absence analyses assumed roughly uniform sequencing depth across donors, an assumption that may not hold. Because counts were too low, seventeen rarely observed V segments, including chromosome 9 orphons, were left out of the earlier analysis of 587 of the donors. In a later genetic analysis, fewer N-insertions in productive TCRs were reported among donors in an Asian-associated ancestry cluster than the roughly 640-donor mean. A further reported finding was that TCR beta sequences accurately predicted the HLA-A and HLA-B alleles for most subjects in the first cohort. In a later analysis, around 15,000 TCR beta sequences were associated with specific HLA alleles at a false discovery rate of 0.05. In a later analysis, several top co-occurrence clusters were reported to appear linked to parvovirus B19, influenza, CMV and Epstein-Barr virus. Strong co-occurrence of HLA alleles, especially DR and DQ, made assigning TCR associations to individual alleles difficult. Most TCR sequences were seen in very few donors, while some public TCRs were found in many individuals. In a later analysis, HLA-associated TCR beta chains showed more clonal expansion and lower generation probabilities than non-associated chains that were equally common. Correlated functional status among segregating V segments might be attributable to linkage disequilibrium, but an unknown experimental factor could not be ruled out. A total of 164 TCR beta chains were listed by the study as associated with cytomegalovirus. In both the original and validation cohorts, the classifier was reported to diagnose cytomegalovirus status with high specificity and sensitivity. Because some donors lacked HLA typing at each locus, the association tests relied only on the typed subset. According to the authors, the approach could potentially be generalized to other disease states and immunological phenotypes. The only immune exposure information available for the cohort was CMV serostatus. A later analysis found that most CMV-associated TCR beta chains appeared HLA-restricted, with HLA associations seemingly driven largely by CMV exposure. In an earlier analysis of 587 of the donors, most TCR beta V segments appeared in productive rearrangements about 87% or about 30% of the time, broadly matching IMGT annotations. A cluster of highly shared sequence variants was judged likely to represent a technical artifact of the sequencing pipeline. In a later analysis, the rate of TCR association differed among HLA loci, with DRB1 alleles having the most associated TCRs and HLA-C alleles having the fewest. The cohort was sequenced for TCR beta chains only, and without alpha or paired-chain data the features that could be detected were limited.

In total, approximately 610 healthy bone marrow donors made up the cohort. All cohort members were sampled while nominally healthy, although unrecorded immune exposures were likely present. Of the 710 or so cohort members, approximately 290 had a positive CMV serostatus and just over 350 had a negative one, while no CMV serostatus was recorded for the donor. Each donor provided a peripheral blood sample, and peripheral blood mononuclear cells were used for TCR beta sequencing. The Qiagen DNeasy Blood Extraction Kit was used to extract genomic DNA from the blood cell samples. Specimen: PBMCs. This receptor was taken from a human donor in good health.

The CDR3 protein: CASSLNGGTGELFF. The nucleotides read TGTGCCAGCAGTTTAAACGGTGGTACCGGGGAGCTGTTTTTT. The V and J genes are TRBV27 and TRBJ2-2; no D gene is confidently identified. The germline V gene (reference sequence) yields MNHEY for CDR1 and SMNVEV for CDR2. From the cysteine through the phenylalanine, the CDR3 covers 14 amino acids. This entry keeps only the CDR3 DNA: 42 bases, framed from base 1. V and J lose 2 bases and 5 bases, and a span of 9 bases separates them.